The 22 T cell receptor beta chains listed next were all sequenced from one sample in a study of glioma-infiltrating T cells. TCR alpha and beta CDR3 regions were amplified from RNA using iRepertoire nested multiplex PCR. One entry per CDR3 protein results from TCRdb running MiXCR on the multiplex PCR reads. The profile shows more than 350,000 distinct CDR3 sequences, 41% of them singletons. Sequencing was carried out using glioma tissue, nonneoplastic brain tissue, or PBMCs (not recorded which). The receptors stem from a human donor with low-grade glioma or glioblastoma, undergoing nonglioma brain surgery, or in good health (not recorded which).

The chain is built from TRBV5-1 and TRBJ2-7; D gene unclear. The CDR3 is 15 amino acids. The V gene lost 6 bases and the J gene lost 4 bases, with 20 bases spanning the gap. Germline V gives CDR1 SGHRS, CDR2 YFSETQ. As DNA, the CDR3 is TGCGCCAGCAAATCTACCTGGGGTGTGAGTTACGAGCAGTACTTC. It codes for CASKSTWGVSYEQYF.

This clonotype has just a few counts. As DNA, the CDR3 is TGCGCCAGCAGCGAATTTGACGACAATGAGCAGTTCTTC. Translating gives CASSEFDDNEQFF. The chain couples TRBV4-1 to TRBJ2-1; no reliable D call. This CDR3 has 13 amino acids. CDR1 and CDR2 (germline): MGHRA, YSYEKL. Trimming removed 5 bases at V and 5 bases at J, with 10 bases between.

About this clonotype itself: A much bigger clone sits one base away, suggesting this may be a read error. The chain combines TRBV27 with TRBJ2-5; no firm D call. Germline V lookup: CDR1 MNHEY, CDR2 SMNVEV (reference sequence). CDR3 size: 14 residues. This CDR3 is CVSSPWGFQETQYF. In DNA form, the CDR3 reads TGTGTCAGCAGTCCTTGGGGTTTTCAAGAGACCCAGTACTTC.

There are many counts of this clonotype. The genes are TRBV20-1 and TRBJ2-1, with 7 bases fitting TRBD2. The CDR3 is 14 residues long. The V segment lost 2 bases and the J segment 4 bases; nucleotides outside the gene matches: 5. From germline, CDR1 is DFQATT and CDR2 SNEGSKA (reference sequence). CDR3 coding DNA: TGCAGTGCTAGACGGAGCGGGGTTTACAATGAGCAGTTCTTC. This sequence encodes CSARRSGVYNEQFF.

The V and J genes are TRBV6-2 or TRBV6-3 and TRBJ1-1; 8 nucleotides match TRBD1. CDR3 size: 12 residues. The junction had 2 bases not matched to a gene; V was cut back by 8 bases and J by 3 bases. Germline CDR1 and CDR2: MNHEY and SVGEGT. In DNA form, the CDR3 reads TGTGCCAGCTTGACAGGGGACACTGAAGCTTTCTTT. Encoded protein: CASLTGDTEAFF.

This chain links TRBV7-6 with TRBJ2-1, with unresolved D. Per germline, CDR1 SGHVS and CDR2 FNYEAQ. Trimming cost V 5 bases and J 4 bases, with 18 bases left between them. This CDR3 contains 16 residues. Here the CDR3 DNA reads TGTGCCAGCAGCCTTTTGGGTAGCAGTACTTACAATGAGCAGTTCTTC. Its protein is CASSLLGSSTYNEQFF. Supplemented by reference TRBV7-6 and TRBJ2-1, the full variable domain reads GAGVSQSPRYKVTKRGQDVALRCDPISGHVSLYWYRQALGQGPEFLTYFNYEAQQDKSGLPNDRFSAERPEGSISTLTIQRTEQRDSAMYRCASSLLGSSTYNEQFFGPGTRLTVL.

Many counts were recorded for this clonotype. The chain is built from TRBV25-1 and TRBJ1-4; D not certain. V was shortened by 5 bases and J by 8 bases, with 12 bases between the two germline ends. Germline V gene sequence: CDR1 MGHDK, CDR2 SYGVNS. This CDR3 comprises 13 residues. CDR3 loop: CASSLARREKLFF. CDR3 bases: TGTGCCAGCAGTCTGGCGAGGAGAGAAAAACTGTTTTTT.

This chain connects TRBV4-1 to TRBJ2-7; no firm D call. This CDR3 spans 13 amino acids. The V end was cut by 3 bases, the J end by 7 bases, with 13 bases between. Looked up from germline, CDR1 is MGHRA and CDR2 is YSYEKL. In DNA form, the CDR3 reads TGCGCCAGCAGCCAGGCTCTCACCTGGGAGCAGTACTTC. Amino acids: CASSQALTWEQYF.

The chain combines TRBV6-5 with TRBJ2-6; the D is unclear. The V and J ends lost 8 bases and 1 base respectively, with 12 bases between them. The CDR3 is 15 residues long. Germline V gene lookup returns CDR1 MNHEY and CDR2 SVGAGI. The CDR3 DNA reads TGTGCCAGCTTAGGTCTAGGGTCTGGGGCCAACGTCCTGACTTTC. As protein: CASLGLGSGANVLTF.

This clonotype was counted between two and nine times. The genes are TRBV3-1 and TRBJ1-5, with D perhaps matching TRBD1 (5 bases). CDR1 is LGHDT and CDR2 is YNNKEL in the germline V gene (reference sequence). The length of the CDR3 is 15 residues. Trimming shortened V by 4 bases and J by 2 bases, and 12 bases separated the two germline ends. CDR3 nucleotide sequence: TGTGCCAGCAGCCCCCGGGAGGGACGCAATCAGCCCCAGCATTTT. Amino acids: CASSPREGRNQPQHF.

The J gene is TRBJ2-3, the V gene TRBV29-1, with 7 positions matching TRBD1. Germline trimming cut 4 bases from V and 4 bases from J; bases unmatched to any gene: 11. CDR3 length: 15 amino acids. The germline CDR1 and CDR2 sequences are SQVTM and ANQGSEA. This CDR3 is CSVVVRSGGSDTQYF. The CDR3 DNA is TGCAGCGTTGTGGTACGCTCAGGGGGATCAGATACGCAGTATTTT.

The rearrangement joins TRBV7-3 to TRBJ2-7; D is ambiguous. Germline V gene sequence: CDR1 SGHTA, CDR2 FQGTGA. The CDR3 has 12 amino acids. Between the trimmed V and J ends, which lost 4 bases and 7 bases, there was a span of 11 bases. The chain's CDR3 is CASSSPRVEQYF. CDR3 coding DNA: TGTGCCAGCAGCTCCCCTCGGGTGGAGCAGTACTTC.

Turning to this clonotype: This CDR3 fails to terminate in the conserved phenylalanine or tryptophan, so it likely reflects a read error. CDR3 nucleotides: TGTGCCAGCAGCTTAGAAAGGGGGGCCTACACCCTC. It is translated as CASSLERGAYTL. V and J are TRBV11-2 and TRBJ1-2; D perhaps matches TRBD1 (6 bases). With 0 bases removed from V and 10 bases from J, the gap between germline ends came to 9 bases. The CDR3 extends over 12 amino acids. Germline V gene sequence: CDR1 SGHAT, CDR2 FQNNGV.

Comment on this clonotype: At one end, the junction sequence differs from germline, possibly due to a read error. V is TRBV5-1 and J is TRBJ2-1; 7 bases line up with TRBD2. The germline CDR1 and CDR2 sequences are SGHRS and YFSETQ. This CDR3 is built from 14 residues. DNA of the CDR3: TGCGCCACAACTCGCGGGAGCTCCTACAATGAGCAGCTCTTC. Translated, it gives CATTRGSSYNEQLF.

This rearrangement joins TRBV12-3 or TRBV12-4 to TRBJ1-1; weak D call: TRBD1 (5 bases). Trimming shortened V by 2 bases and J by 4 bases, and 11 bases separated the two germline ends. There are 14 residues in the CDR3. The CDR3 DNA sequence: TGTGCCAGCAGTTTACCAGGGATGGTCACTGAAGCTTTCTTT. It yields the protein CASSLPGMVTEAFF.

On this clonotype: A read error may account for a junction end that differs from germline. The V call is TRBV24-1, the J call TRBJ2-7; D might be TRBD1 (5 bases). This CDR3 comprises 14 residues. Germline loops: CDR1 KGHDR, CDR2 SFDVKD. CDR3 amino acids: CASSYSWGFYEQYF. The CDR3 nucleotides are TGTGCCAGCAGTTACTCGTGGGGCTTTTACGAGCAGTACTTC.

A word on this clonotype: A much larger clone lies a single base off, so this may be a read error. V gene TRBV19 combines with J gene TRBJ2-3, with 12 positions matching TRBD2. Per germline, CDR1 LNHDA and CDR2 SQIVND (reference sequence). Trimming cost V 6 bases and J 6 bases; bases outside gene matches: 7. CDR3 length: 15 residues. The DNA of the CDR3 is TGTGCCAGTAGAAGACTAGCGGGAGTGGTGGATACGCAGTATTTT. Its translation: CASRRLAGVVDTQYF.

The chain links TRBV2 to TRBJ1-5; 8 bases match TRBD1. Germline V gene sequence: CDR1 SNHLY, CDR2 FYNNEI. The CDR3 contains 16 residues. V was pared by 1 base and J by 7 bases, with 9 bases of the junction left unmatched. The DNA for the CDR3 is TGTGCCAGCAGTGAAGGGACAGGGCGTAGGTTCCAGCCCCAGCATTTT. It yields the protein CASSEGTGRRFQPQHF. The variable domain in full, completed from reference TRBV2 and TRBJ1-5, reads EPEVTQTPSHQVTQMGQEVILRCVPISNHLYFYWYRQILGQKVEFLVSFYNNEISEKSEIFDDQFSVERPDGSNFTLKIRSTKLEDSAMYFCASSEGTGRRFQPQHFGDGTRLSIL.

This clonotype was detected many times. The V and J genes are TRBV20-1 and TRBJ2-5; maybe TRBD2 (5 bases). The CDR3 loop spans 12 amino acids. Trimming stripped 3 bases from V and 4 bases from J, with 9 bases between. Germline loops: CDR1 DFQATT, CDR2 SNEGSKA (reference sequence). Written as DNA, the CDR3 is TGCAGTGCTAGCGTTGGAGGAGAGACCCAGTACTTC. Its protein is CSASVGGETQYF.

The chain employs TRBV2 and TRBJ2-7; D call uncertain. The CDR3 runs 15 residues. Germline lookup yields CDR1 SNHLY and CDR2 FYNNEI. V was pared by 3 bases and J by 0 bases, with 12 bases between. CDR3 in DNA: TGTGCCAGCAGTGATTTGCAGCCCAGCTCCTACGAGCAGTACTTC. Amino acids: CASSDLQPSSYEQYF.

This clonotype was seen a handful of times. This chain uses TRBV4-3 with TRBJ2-1; 9 bases fit TRBD1. CDR1 is LGHNA and CDR2 is YSLEER in the germline V gene. The CDR3 length is 14 residues. V was pared by 5 bases and J by 6 bases, with 5 bases of the junction left unmatched. The CDR3 reads CASSVDRGVNEQFF. CDR3 DNA sequence: TGCGCCAGCAGCGTTGACAGGGGGGTCAATGAGCAGTTCTTC.

The genes are TRBV7-9 and TRBJ2-1; D remains unclear. V lost 5 bases, J lost 6 bases, and 11 bases lay in between. CDR1 and CDR2 from the germline V gene are SEHNR and FQNEAQ (reference sequence). This CDR3 has 13 residues. CDR3 nucleotides: TGTGCCAGCAGCGAGACCCCTGGCAATGAGCAGTTCTTC. Encoded protein: CASSETPGNEQFF.